The present TCR beta chain was sequenced within a study of long-term antiretroviral therapy in people with HIV (dated by TCRdb to the early 2020s). General notes on the study: The earliest samples were collected approximately a decade before the 2015 WHO recommendation for immediate ART, a period when ART was typically delayed until CD4 counts fell. Of the 30 or so participants with HIV, roughly twelve were female. Test extractions of a monoclonal T-cell line alongside some 35 polyclonal samples showed no cross-contamination during QIAcube processing. A retrospective serial study tested whether ART initiation and durable HIV suppression were associated with changes in peripheral blood TRB repertoire composition and diversity. The cohort contributed under 200 cryopreserved PBMC samples from under 35 adults with confirmed HIV infection, collected serially over a mean of around six years (range 1-12). General conclusions and limits of the study: Inferences about post-ART repertoire changes are limited because no data were available on ART adherence, viral resistance or therapy changes. The samples span the years 2004 to 2017, and the ART regimens used at that time may not be as effective as current regimens. Because PBMC availability was limited, only the TCR beta chain was sequenced, with no alpha chain pairing. A significant increase in TRB diversity was found to be associated with ART initiation, although TRB diversity was observed to remain significantly below that of transplant donor controls even after long-term ART. Unsorted PBMC were profiled instead of sorted CD4+ and CD8+ T cells because pre-ART samples had limited cell numbers. Narrower CDR3 length ranges were observed in HIV repertoires than in controls, and an antigen-experienced repertoire with only a slight naive shift after ART was suggested by the network structure. At every time point, the repertoire was dominated by expanded TRB clones first identified before ART initiation, although this dominance fluctuated and, in many PLHIV, declined after ART.

The CDR3 covers 16 residues, taking in both the cysteine and the phenylalanine. Only the CDR3 part of the read is kept: 48 bases, read in frame from the first base. CDR1 and CDR2 are drawn from the germline V gene: SGHDN, FVKESK. Relative to germline, V is missing 1 base and J is missing 3 bases, with 5 bases of the junction outside any gene match. To note about this clone: It has no known antigen specificity. The input lacks base qualities; no much larger clone sits a single base away.

Participants were included only if at least one PBMC sample before ART initiation and at least two post-ART samples were available. Treatment was received in the United States of America by all participants with HIV. Cryopreserved samples of about 0.95-11 million PBMC were thawed and washed before DNA extraction. At the time of the earliest PBMC sample, participants with HIV were aged between about 20 and 54 years. PBMC samples from each participant spanned 1-4 timepoints before ART initiation and 2-8 timepoints after ART initiation, with a median of 7 samples. For every participant, serial HIV viral load, CD4+ T-cell count, ART history and demographic data were obtained. Using a Qiagen kit on a QIAcube, genomic DNA was extracted from unsorted PBMC, with samples processed in batches of 12. The immunoSEQ hsTCRB v3.0 assay was used at survey level resolution for TRB variable region sequencing. A depth of about 35,000-55,000 T-cell genomes per sample was targeted for TRB sequencing. Pooled TRB libraries were sequenced on an Illumina MiSeq with a v3 150-cycle kit. For the original study's pipeline: Repertoire analysis was performed in R inside a reproducible Nextflow workflow that covered QC, data transformation and analysis. LymphoSeq2, an R package for exploring AIRR-Seq data, was used to implement custom analyses. A handful of samples yielding fewer than 5000 total TRB sequences were excluded, leaving 188 analyzed HIV repertoires. Among the approximately 190 retained HIV repertoires, some 59 were collected before ART initiation and approximately 130 after ART initiation. Repertoires were downsampled to 5000 TRB nucleotide sequences, and summary statistics were averaged over 100 downsampling iterations. The analysis kept only TRB sequences whose CDR3 regions were at least seven amino acids long. Diversity was measured with a Shannon entropy-derived clonality score and the Gini coefficient. Repertoire networks linked the top 5000 CDR3 amino acid sequences whenever two sequences differed by an edit distance of one. Antigen specificity groups and MHC restriction were predicted for TRB CDR3 amino acid sequences with GLIPH2. CDR3 amino acid sequences were matched against VDJdb and McPAS-TCR to flag known CMV, EBV, HIV or tissue antigen associations. Pre-ART, post-ART and control groups were compared with Wilcoxon signed-rank tests and Holm-Bonferroni correction. TCRdb took this table from immuneACCESS and kept in-frame rearrangements with V and J called. Such tables lack part of the clones; where checked against another copy, unresolved V genes explain under half of the gap, and the rest is unexplained. That table gives V, J and clone size, and the DNA gave D and trimming. The sample records approximately 47,000 clones, around 80% of which are singletons. 2.5% to 3% of the sample lies in the top ten.

The sample in question was unsorted PBMCs, obtained 0.8 years after starting antiretroviral therapy. The sequence came from a woman younger than 30 with HIV. The rearrangement joined TRBV14 to TRBJ2-5, and TRBD2 matches 10 of the central bases. The CDR3 protein sequence reads: CASSQASGRAEETQYF. Here is the DNA: TGTGCCAGCAGCCAAGCTAGCGGGAGAGCAGAAGAGACCCAGTACTTC.